This TCR beta chain stems from a study of monozygotic twins with inflammatory bowel disease. The CDR3 runs to 14 residues. CDR1 and CDR2 (germline): SQVTM, ANQGSEA. TCRdb processed the 5' RACE reads again and assigns one entry to each CDR3 protein, with no DNA. This sample contains fewer than 400,000 distinct CDR3 sequences. This chain connects TRBV29-1 to TRBJ2-7; TCRdb's assignment of TRBD1 cannot be checked, as there is no DNA. The specimen sequenced was blood. This sequence was found in a human donor with ulcerative colitis or Crohn's disease, or a healthy co-twin of an affected twin (not recorded which). CDR3 amino acids: CSVEDRQGAFEQYF.